Listed here are 30 T cell receptor beta chains from one sample, sequenced in a study of cytotoxic CD8 clonotypes in ibrutinib-treated CLL. Here immunoSEQ multiplex PCR was the method, and the copy in TCRdb shows in-frame clones only, minus some. The sample holds hundreds of thousands of clones, 70% seen once. Specimen: PBMCs, collected after 24 months of ibrutinib treatment. These receptors were obtained from a human donor with chronic lymphocytic leukemia.

The chain's CDR3 is CASSLGGSEQFF. CDR3 DNA: TGTGCCAGCAGCTTGGGGGGGTCGGAGCAGTTCTTC. The chain couples TRBV11-2 to TRBJ2-1; 7 bases match TRBD2. Germline CDR1 is SGHAT and CDR2 is FQNNGV. V shed 3 bases, J shed 10 bases, and the junction held 3 bases outside the gene matches. The CDR3 has 12 amino acids.

The V and J genes are TRBV4-2 and TRBJ2-7, with 13 bases lining up with TRBD2. Germline V gene lookup returns CDR1 LGHNA and CDR2 YNFKEQ. The junction had 6 bases not matched to a gene; V was cut back by 8 bases and J by 5 bases. The CDR3 is made up of 14 amino acids. The CDR3: CASARTSGSNEQYF. The CDR3 DNA reads as TGTGCCAGCGCAAGGACTAGCGGGAGCAACGAGCAGTACTTC.

The chain employs TRBV2 and TRBJ2-7; D gene unclear. Trimming took off 7 bases at V and 6 bases at J, with 10 bases between the two ends. This CDR3 has 11 amino acids. Germline-derived CDR1 and CDR2 are SNHLY and FYNNEI. DNA for the CDR3: TGTGCCAGCAAGGGCGAGGTCGAGCAGTACTTC. It yields the protein CASKGEVEQYF.

This clone was counted ten times or more. The J gene is TRBJ2-3, the V gene TRBV7-9; perhaps D is TRBD1 or TRBD2 (5 bases each). Trimming shortened V by 4 bases and J by 4 bases, and 9 bases separated the two germline ends. Germline loops: CDR1 SEHNR, CDR2 FQNEAQ (reference sequence). The CDR3 is 13 residues long. CDR3 sequence reads: CASSSRGPDTQYF. CDR3 sequence (DNA): TGTGCCAGCAGCTCTCGGGGCCCAGATACGCAGTATTTT.

V and J are TRBV5-1 and TRBJ2-1; TRBD2 aligns across 13 bases. Germline assignment: CDR1 SGHRS and CDR2 YFSETQ. The CDR3 contains 16 residues. J gave up 7 bases and V 0 bases, and 4 bases lay outside the gene matches. CDR3 DNA sequence: TGCGCCAGCAGCTTGGGGTGGACTAGCGGGAGTAATGAGCAGTTCTTC. It is translated as CASSLGWTSGSNEQFF.

Written as DNA, the CDR3 is TGCGCCAGCAGCTCACCAGGGGGTGAAGCTTTCTTT. Its protein product is CASSSPGGEAFF. V is TRBV4-1 and J is TRBJ1-1; TRBD1 matches 7 bases. V lost 5 bases, J lost 7 bases, and 4 bases stayed unmatched. Germline values: CDR1 MGHRA, CDR2 YSYEKL. The CDR3 is 12 amino acids.

The chain recombines TRBV18 with TRBJ1-5; 11 bases match TRBD1. The CDR3 length is 15 residues. Germline lookup yields CDR1 KGHSH and CDR2 LQKENI. V was pared by 6 bases and J by 6 bases, with 7 bases of the junction left unmatched. CDR3 amino acids: CASSRDRGDGQPQHF. The CDR3 DNA reads TGTGCCAGCTCTAGGGACAGGGGGGATGGTCAGCCCCAGCATTTT.

The chain uses TRBV20-1 and TRBJ1-1; D perhaps matches TRBD1 (6 bases). This CDR3 is built from 10 residues. Germline CDR1 reads DFQATT; CDR2 reads SNEGSKA (reference sequence). The V and J ends lost 5 bases and 8 bases respectively, with 9 bases between them. In nucleotides, the CDR3 is TGCAGTGCTCCCGACAGGGAAGCTTTCTTT. Protein: CSAPDREAFF.

The rearrangement uses TRBV7-8 and TRBJ2-7; 8 positions agree with TRBD1. This CDR3 is 13 amino acids long. Germline trimming cut 5 bases from V and 5 bases from J; bases unmatched to any gene: 5. Germline-derived CDR1 and CDR2 are SGHVS and FQNEAQ. The CDR3 here is CASSTGQGDEQYF. The CDR3 DNA is TGTGCCAGCAGCACAGGACAGGGTGACGAGCAGTACTTC. Variable domain in full (rest from reference TRBV7-8 and TRBJ2-7): GAGVSQSPRYKVAKRGQDVALRCDPISGHVSLFWYQQALGQGPEFLTYFQNEAQLDKSGLPSDRFFAERPEGSVSTLKIQRTQQEDSAVYLCASSTGQGDEQYFGPGTRLTVT.

The gene calls are TRBV6-6 and TRBJ2-5, with a weak D call TRBD2 (5 bases). V was shortened by 6 bases and J by 4 bases, with 15 bases between the two germline ends. Germline CDR1 is MNHNY and CDR2 is SVGAGI (reference sequence). CDR3 length equals 14 residues. The CDR3 loop is CASSLGPGLETQYF. CDR3 DNA sequence: TGTGCCAGCAGCCTGGGTCCCGGACTAGAGACCCAGTACTTC.

This clone was observed a single time. The rearrangement links TRBV9 to TRBJ2-7; TRBD2 matches 8 bases. This CDR3 is 14 amino acids long. Trimming removed 4 bases from V and 2 bases from J; junction bases left unmatched: 5. CDR1 and CDR2 from the germline V gene are SGDLS and YYNGEE. CDR3 region: CASSPTSGPYEQYF. The CDR3 DNA is TGTGCCAGCAGCCCCACTAGCGGTCCCTACGAGCAGTACTTC.

Of note for this clone: A junction end diverges from the germline sequence, so it may reflect a read error. J is TRBJ1-1 and V is TRBV20-1; D is ambiguous. This CDR3 region has 11 residues. Germline V gene lookup returns CDR1 DFQATT and CDR2 SNEGSKA (reference sequence). The CDR3 DNA reads as TGCAGTACTAGACAATTCACTGAAGCTTTCTTT. Its protein product is CSTRQFTEAFF.

This chain links TRBV19 with TRBJ2-1; 9 bases map to TRBD2. J lost 8 bases, V lost 3 bases, and 5 bases had no gene match. The CDR3 is made up of 14 amino acids. Germline V CDR1 and CDR2: LNHDA, SQIVND (reference sequence). The CDR3 coding sequence is TGTGCCAGTAGTATGGGGGGACTAGCAGATGAGCAGTTCTTC. This codes for CASSMGGLADEQFF.

This clone has a handful of counts. The chain carries TRBV4-1 and TRBJ2-7; tentatively, D is TRBD1 (6 bases). V was cut by 1 base and J by 2 bases, with 12 bases left in between. Germline V gives CDR1 MGHRA, CDR2 YSYEKL. The CDR3 is made up of 15 amino acids. This CDR3 reads CASSQAYRVPYEQYF. The CDR3 coding sequence is TGCGCCAGCAGCCAAGCATACAGGGTTCCCTACGAGCAGTACTTC.

The chain joins TRBV4-1 to TRBJ1-1, with unresolved D. The CDR3 covers 12 residues. CDR1 and CDR2 from the germline V gene are MGHRA and YSYEKL. Trimming took 1 base from V and 5 from J, leaving 5 bases between them. CDR3 DNA: TGCGCCAGCAGCCAAGGGAGGACTGAAGCTTTCTTT. Encoded protein: CASSQGRTEAFF.

The chain combines TRBV19 with TRBJ1-2, with D possibly being TRBD1 (5 bases). V shed 6 bases and J shed 5 bases, with 13 bases lying between them. The germline V gene encodes CDR1 LNHDA and CDR2 SQIVND (reference sequence). The CDR3 totals 13 residues. The CDR3 is CASRAQGYYGYTF. As DNA, the CDR3 is TGTGCCAGTAGAGCGCAGGGTTATTATGGCTACACCTTC.

The genes are TRBV28 and TRBJ1-1; D is perhaps TRBD1 (6 bases). V lost 6 bases, J lost 3 bases, and 14 bases lay in between. Germline V CDR1 and CDR2: MDHEN, SYDVKM. The CDR3 spans 14 residues. CDR3 region: CASRDTGTHTEAFF. CDR3 nucleotides: TGTGCCAGCAGAGACACAGGGACCCACACTGAAGCTTTCTTT.

This clone was recorded only once. CDR3 sequence reads: CASSQLSGTTDTQYF. The CDR3 DNA reads TGCGCCAGCAGCCAGCTGTCGGGCACCACAGATACGCAGTATTTT. This rearrangement joins TRBV5-1 to TRBJ2-3; no clear D gene. From germline, CDR1 is SGHRS and CDR2 YFSETQ. This CDR3 has 15 residues. The germline V and J ends were trimmed by 4 bases and 2 bases, with 14 bases remaining between them.

The V call is TRBV5-1, the J call TRBJ2-1; 7 bases match TRBD2. Germline assignment: CDR1 SGHRS and CDR2 YFSETQ. The CDR3 loop spans 16 amino acids. J was trimmed by 2 bases and V by 0 bases; bases with no gene match: 5. The CDR3 loop is CASSLGLAETYNEQFF. For the CDR3, the DNA is TGCGCCAGCAGCTTGGGGCTAGCGGAGACCTACAATGAGCAGTTCTTC. Using reference TRBV5-1 and TRBJ2-1 for the parts outside the CDR3, the full variable domain is KAGVTQTPRYLIKTRGQQVTLSCSPISGHRSVSWYQQTPGQGLQFLFEYFSETQRNKGNFPGRFSGRQFSNSRSEMNVSTLELGDSALYLCASSLGLAETYNEQFFGPGTRLTVL.

The chain recombines TRBV29-1 with TRBJ2-5; 12 nucleotides match TRBD1. Per the germline V gene, CDR1 is SQVTM and CDR2 is ANQGSEA. V lost 7 bases and J lost 5; bases outside the gene matches: 8. This CDR3 has 14 residues. CDR3 region: CSANRDRGLETQYF. As DNA, the CDR3 is TGCAGCGCCAACAGGGACAGGGGGCTGGAGACCCAGTACTTC.

The chain uses TRBV5-1 and TRBJ2-7; D gene ambiguous. The germline gives CDR1 SGHRS, CDR2 YFSETQ. The CDR3 contains 13 residues. The germline V and J ends were trimmed by 5 bases and 0 bases, with 9 bases remaining between them. CDR3 loop: CASSAVPSYEQYF. DNA of the CDR3: TGCGCCAGCAGTGCGGTCCCCTCCTACGAGCAGTACTTC.

The rearrangement joins TRBV29-1 to TRBJ2-1, with 7 bases identical to TRBD1. This CDR3 comprises 14 residues. Germline V lookup: CDR1 SQVTM, CDR2 ANQGSEA. The V segment lost 5 bases and the J segment 2 bases; nucleotides outside the gene matches: 6. DNA of the CDR3: TGCAGCGTTTCAACCGGGACAGCCTACAATGAGCAGTTCTTC. Protein: CSVSTGTAYNEQFF.

V gene TRBV11-2 combines with J gene TRBJ2-7; 7 bases line up with TRBD1. Germline trimming cut 7 bases from V and 1 base from J; bases unmatched to any gene: 7. The germline gives CDR1 SGHAT, CDR2 FQNNGV. The length of the CDR3 is 14 residues. The CDR3 reads CASIPGQPSYEQYF. DNA for the CDR3: TGTGCCAGCATCCCGGGACAGCCATCCTACGAGCAGTACTTC.

This clone was detected a few times. The rearrangement joins TRBV15 to TRBJ2-1, with D perhaps matching TRBD2 (5 bases). The V and J ends lost 4 bases and 8 bases respectively, with 15 bases between them. Germline loops: CDR1 LNHNV, CDR2 YYDKDF (reference sequence). The CDR3 contains 14 residues. The CDR3: CATSILGGAHEQFF. The CDR3 nucleotides are TGTGCCACCAGCATCCTTGGAGGAGCCCATGAGCAGTTCTTC.

This chain links TRBV11-2 with TRBJ1-1; perhaps TRBD1 as D (5 bases). The V gene's germline CDR1 is SGHAT and CDR2 FQNNGV. V was clipped by 5 bases and J by 3 bases, with 13 bases between them. The CDR3 spans 14 residues. CDR3 amino acids: CASSNRQGYTEAFF. The CDR3 nucleotides are TGTGCCAGCAGCAACAGGCAGGGCTACACTGAAGCTTTCTTT.

The chain recombines TRBV27 with TRBJ2-2; D is possibly TRBD1 or TRBD2 (6 bases each). CDR1 is MNHEY and CDR2 is SMNVEV in the germline V gene (reference sequence). The V end lost 7 bases, the J end lost 4 bases, and 10 bases lay between the germline ends. This CDR3 is 13 amino acids long. Written as DNA, the CDR3 is TGTGCCAGCAAAGGGGGGCTCACCGGGGAGCTGTTTTTT. Translated, it gives CASKGGLTGELFF.

The rearrangement joins TRBV2 to TRBJ2-7; 7 bases are shared with TRBD2. V dropped 4 bases and J dropped 3; count of bases not matched to a gene: 9. This CDR3 region has 15 residues. Germline assignment: CDR1 SNHLY and CDR2 FYNNEI. The CDR3 nucleotides read TGTGCCAGCAGTGGGAGTAGCGGACTAGGCTACGAGCAGTACTTC. As protein: CASSGSSGLGYEQYF.

This chain connects TRBV6-1 to TRBJ2-7; a possible D gene is TRBD1 (6 bases). This CDR3 is 15 amino acids long. V lost 5 bases to trimming and J lost 4 bases, with 18 bases between them. In germline, CDR1 is MNHNS, CDR2 SASEGT. The CDR3 sequence is CASSPEWDTSYEQYF. The CDR3 bases are TGTGCCAGCAGTCCCGAATGGGACACGAGTTACGAGCAGTACTTC.

The genes are TRBV2 and TRBJ1-5; TRBD1 might be the D (5 bases). Germline V gene lookup returns CDR1 SNHLY and CDR2 FYNNEI. This CDR3 is 15 amino acids long. The V end was cut by 5 bases, the J end by 2 bases, with 13 bases between. The CDR3 coding sequence is TGTGCCAGCAGTCGCCAGGGAGGCGGCAATCAGCCCCAGCATTTT. It codes for CASSRQGGGNQPQHF.

This chain connects TRBV6-6 to TRBJ2-7, with D unresolved. Trimming stripped 8 bases from V and 3 bases from J, with 5 bases between. Germline CDR1 MNHNY, CDR2 SVGAGI (reference sequence). The CDR3 has 10 amino acids. The CDR3 spells CASGHYEQYF. The DNA for the CDR3 is TGTGCCAGCGGGCACTACGAGCAGTACTTC.